One and the same sample provided the 30 T cell receptor beta chains below, sequenced in a study of control samples from healthy donors and cancer patients. The assay was immunoSEQ multiplex PCR, and TCRdb's table has in-frame clones only and misses some. The sample holds about 130,000 clones, roughly 84% seen once. The sequenced material came from blood. Receptor source: a man aged 18 to 30 in good health.

The chain couples TRBV15 to TRBJ2-7, with D possibly TRBD2 on 5 matching bases. V lost 0 bases to trimming and J lost 7 bases, with 28 bases between them. From germline, CDR1 is LNHNV and CDR2 YYDKDF (reference sequence). The CDR3 totals 19 residues. The CDR3, as DNA: TGTGCCACCAGCAGAGATACCCCGCTGGCGGGCTTAGAGGTGGGGGAGCAGTACTTC. It is translated as CATSRDTPLAGLEVGEQYF.

The chain is built from TRBV4-1 and TRBJ2-7, with D uncertain. Trimming cost V 2 bases and J 2 bases, with 19 bases left between them. This CDR3 comprises 17 residues. Germline V gene sequence: CDR1 MGHRA, CDR2 YSYEKL. The CDR3 DNA follows: TGCGCCAGCAGCCAACACAACAACAAGGAACGAACCTACGAGCAGTACTTC. This sequence encodes CASSQHNNKERTYEQYF.

This clone was seen a single time. The chain couples TRBV21-1 to TRBJ2-1; TRBD2 was called by the table and not checked on the DNA. TRBV21-1 is noted as a pseudogene. The CDR3 consists of 16 residues. DNA for the CDR3: TGTGCCAGCAGCAAAGTGGTGGGAGGGCCCTACAATGAGCAGTTCTTC. Translated: CASSKVVGGPYNEQFF.

This clone was seen repeatedly, ten times or more. The V call is TRBV5-1, the J call TRBJ1-5; TRBD1 might be the D (5 bases). Germline CDR1 SGHRS, CDR2 YFSETQ. The V end was cut by 1 base, the J end by 0 bases, with 8 bases between. This CDR3 contains 15 residues. The CDR3, as DNA: TGCGCCAGCAGCTTGACAGGTTTTAGCAATCAGCCCCAGCATTTT. Translated, it gives CASSLTGFSNQPQHF.

This chain joins TRBV18 and TRBJ2-5; D is possibly TRBD2 (5 bases). V was cut by 5 bases and J by 5 bases, with 9 bases left in between. CDR3 size: 12 residues. Looked up from germline, CDR1 is KGHSH and CDR2 is LQKENI. For the CDR3, the DNA is TGTGCCAGCTCATCCGAGCGGGAGACCCAGTACTTC. Encoded protein: CASSSERETQYF.

This chain connects TRBV11-2 to TRBJ1-2, with a weak D call TRBD1 (6 bases). Germline V gene lookup returns CDR1 SGHAT and CDR2 FQNNGV. The CDR3 totals 15 residues. Trimming removed 1 base from V and 2 bases from J, with 11 bases in between. CDR3 sequence (DNA): TGTGCCAGCAGCTTAGGACTTACAGGGAACTATGGCTACACCTTC. It codes for CASSLGLTGNYGYTF.

The chain employs TRBV28 and TRBJ1-6; 8 bases match TRBD1. The CDR3 runs 13 residues. With 6 bases clipped from V and 9 bases from J, the junction kept 4 bases outside the gene matches. Germline V CDR1 and CDR2: MDHEN, SYDVKM. CDR3 residues: CASSWDRRSPLHF. The DNA for the CDR3 is TGTGCCAGCAGCTGGGACAGGCGTTCACCCCTCCACTTT.

The chain's CDR3 is CAWSPTPTGKEMTRFLHF. CDR3 in DNA: TGTGCCTGGAGTCCCACCCCGACAGGGAAAGAGATGACCCGGTTCCTCCACTTT. The rearrangement links TRBV30 to TRBJ1-6; 7 bases agree with TRBD1. V trimming: 2 bases; J trimming: 15 bases; junction bases outside the gene matches: 25. CDR3 size: 18 residues. The germline V gene has CDR1 GTSNPN and CDR2 SVGIG (reference sequence).

The J gene is TRBJ2-7, the V gene TRBV6-6; D is unclear. CDR3 length equals 14 residues. Looked up from germline, CDR1 is MNHNY and CDR2 is SVGAGI (reference sequence). V lost 1 base and J 6 bases, leaving 13 bases between the germline ends. DNA for the CDR3: TGTGCCAGCAGTTACTTCCGTGGGCTGGCCGAGCAGTACTTC. Residues: CASSYFRGLAEQYF.

The V gene is TRBV2, the J gene TRBJ1-2; possibly TRBD1 for D (6 bases). CDR3 length equals 16 residues. Per the germline V gene, CDR1 is SNHLY and CDR2 is FYNNEI. Trimming removed 3 bases at V and 2 bases at J, with 16 bases between. Written as DNA, the CDR3 is TGTGCCAGCAGTGATACTGGGGGCAGAAAAAACTATGGCTACACCTTC. Translation: CASSDTGGRKNYGYTF.

The chain employs TRBV11-3 and TRBJ2-1, with D perhaps assigned TRBD1 or TRBD2 (6 bases each). This CDR3 is 15 amino acids long. The germline CDR1 and CDR2 sequences are SGHNT and YENEEA. V lost 4 bases and J lost 9, with 19 bases in between. CDR3: CASSSGGREWGEQFF. The CDR3 nucleotides read TGTGCCAGCAGCTCCGGGGGCAGGGAATGGGGTGAGCAGTTCTTC.

DNA for the CDR3: TGTGCCTGGAGGCAGGACAGGGTGGGGTTCTTC. As protein: CAWRQDRVGFF. V usage is TRBV30 and J usage is TRBJ2-1, with TRBD1 identical over 8 bases. The trim removed 3 bases at V and 15 bases at J, leaving 7 bases unmatched. This CDR3 is built from 11 residues. Germline V CDR1 and CDR2: GTSNPN, SVGIG (reference sequence). Supplemented by reference TRBV30 and TRBJ2-1, the full variable domain reads SQTIHQWPATLVQPVGSPLSLECTVEGTSNPNLYWYRQAAGRGLQLLFYSVGIGQISSEVPQNLSASRPQDRQFILSSKKLLLSDSGFYLCAWRQDRVGFFGPGTRLTVL.

The chain is built from TRBV3-1 (or the pseudogene TRBV3-2) and TRBJ2-2; TRBD1 aligns across 7 bases. Germline CDR1 LGHDT, CDR2 YNNKEL (reference sequence). The CDR3 contains 15 residues. The V gene end was trimmed by 6 bases and the J gene end by 0 bases; junction bases not matched to a gene: 4. CDR3 nucleotide sequence: TGTGCCAGCAGTCCCGGGACAGCGAACACCGGGGAGCTGTTTTTT. Protein product: CASSPGTANTGELFF.

The CDR3 DNA reads as TGTGCCTGGAGTCCGGGGCGCAGGGACACTGAAGCTTTCTTT. Protein product: CAWSPGRRDTEAFF. This rearrangement joins TRBV30 to TRBJ1-1; maybe TRBD1 (5 bases). There are 14 residues in the CDR3. Trimming cost V 2 bases and J 3 bases, with 13 bases left between them. The germline gives CDR1 GTSNPN, CDR2 SVGIG (reference sequence).

This clone has more than one count but fewer than ten. The J gene is TRBJ1-5, the V gene TRBV6-5; D might be TRBD1 (6 bases). CDR3 length: 15 residues. Between the trimmed V and J ends, which lost 7 bases and 0 bases, there was a span of 13 bases. The germline V gene encodes CDR1 MNHEY and CDR2 SVGAGI. The DNA for the CDR3 is TGTGCCAGCAAACCCCCAGGGGATAGCAATCAGCCCCAGCATTTT. Protein product: CASKPPGDSNQPQHF.

The V gene is TRBV18, the J gene TRBJ2-7; the D gene could be TRBD1 or TRBD2 (5 bases each). V shed 1 base and J shed 6 bases, with 16 bases lying between them. The length of the CDR3 is 15 residues. Germline V gene sequence: CDR1 KGHSH, CDR2 LQKENI. The CDR3 spells CASSPQTGPNPEQYF. CDR3 nucleotides: TGTGCCAGCTCACCACAAACGGGGCCTAACCCCGAGCAGTACTTC.

J is TRBJ1-6 and V is TRBV10-1; TRBD1 matches 7 bases. With 5 bases clipped from V and 7 bases from J, the junction kept 2 bases outside the gene matches. Looked up from germline, CDR1 is WNHNN and CDR2 is SYGVQD (reference sequence). This CDR3 comprises 13 residues. DNA for the CDR3: TGCGCCAGCAGTTCACAGGGGAATTCACCCCTCCACTTT. This encodes CASSSQGNSPLHF.

The J gene is TRBJ2-7, the V gene TRBV6-5, with 9 nucleotides matching TRBD2. This CDR3 has 15 amino acids. Germline lookup yields CDR1 MNHEY and CDR2 SVGAGI. The ends lost 5 bases at V and 5 bases at J; junction bases unmatched: 10. Here the CDR3 reads CASSPSGTSINEQYF. In DNA form, the CDR3 reads TGTGCCAGCAGTCCTTCCGGGACTAGCATCAACGAGCAGTACTTC.

The chain links TRBV28 to TRBJ1-5; D unresolved. V was pared by 5 bases and J by 4 bases, with 12 bases between. Per the germline V gene, CDR1 is MDHEN and CDR2 is SYDVKM. The CDR3 length is 14 residues. CDR3 DNA: TGTGCCAGCAGTCCCGCCGGACGGAATCAGCCCCAGCATTTT. Its translation: CASSPAGRNQPQHF.

This chain uses TRBV6-5 with TRBJ1-1; D might be TRBD1 (6 bases). CDR1 is MNHEY, CDR2 SVGAGI, per germline. The CDR3 is made up of 14 amino acids. Trimming took 4 bases from V and 2 from J, leaving 11 bases between them. The CDR3 sequence is CASSLDRTNTEAFF. CDR3 nucleotides: TGTGCCAGCAGTTTAGACAGGACTAACACTGAAGCTTTCTTT.

V gene TRBV19 combines with J gene TRBJ1-2, with TRBD1 identical over 12 bases. CDR3 length: 15 residues. CDR1 LNHDA and CDR2 SQIVND come from the germline V gene (reference sequence). With 2 bases clipped from V and 8 bases from J, the junction kept 6 bases outside the gene matches. The CDR3 nucleotides are TGTGCCAGTAGTATATGGGGACAGGGGGCTGAAGGCTACACCTTC. Translation gives CASSIWGQGAEGYTF.

V usage is TRBV7-9 and J usage is TRBJ1-3, with a possible D match to TRBD1 (5 bases). The CDR3 spans 17 residues. V gave up 1 base and J gave up 1 base, with 14 bases separating them. CDR1 is SEHNR, CDR2 FQNEAQ, per germline (reference sequence). The CDR3 sequence: CASSLDLQGRSGNTIYF. The CDR3 coding sequence is TGTGCCAGCAGCTTAGATCTCCAGGGAAGATCTGGAAACACCATATATTTT.

V usage is TRBV6-5 and J usage is TRBJ1-5, with D hard to call. Germline V gene data show CDR1 as MNHEY and CDR2 as SVGAGI. This CDR3 has 13 amino acids. Deletions cut 7 bases from V and 6 bases from J, with 13 bases between. The CDR3 DNA follows: TGTGCCAGCACAGAGCTAGTGGGTCAGCCCCAGCATTTT. Translated, it gives CASTELVGQPQHF.

This clone has just one count. The V call is TRBV5-1, the J call TRBJ2-5; maybe TRBD2 (7 bases). This CDR3 is built from 15 residues. V gave up 4 bases and J gave up 9 bases, with 22 bases separating them. CDR1 is SGHRS and CDR2 is YFSETQ in the germline V gene. CDR3 region: CASSPEGGGPVAQYF. Here the CDR3 DNA reads TGCGCCAGCAGCCCCGAGGGGGGAGGGCCGGTGGCCCAGTACTTC.

The chain links TRBV27 to TRBJ2-1; maybe TRBD2 (5 bases). V lost 0 bases, J lost 4 bases, and 34 bases lay in between. Per the germline V gene, CDR1 is MNHEY and CDR2 is SMNVEV (reference sequence). This CDR3 has 23 amino acids. Here the CDR3 DNA reads TGTGCCAGCAGTTTATCCCGGAAGACGGGGTACAATGAGCAGTTCTCTAGGTACAATGAGCAGTTCTTC. Its translation is CASSLSRKTGYNEQFSRYNEQFF.

The chain has TRBV9 and TRBJ1-3; D is uncertain. In germline, CDR1 is SGDLS, CDR2 YYNGEE. V was pared by 0 bases and J by 1 base, with 8 bases between. The CDR3 totals 15 residues. The CDR3 DNA follows: TGTGCCAGCAGCGTAGGTAGTCAATCTGGAAACACCATATATTTT. Its translation: CASSVGSQSGNTIYF.

The rearrangement links TRBV5-1 to TRBJ1-1, with D possibly matching TRBD1 (6 bases). V was shortened by 4 bases and J by 0 bases, with 13 bases between the two germline ends. Per the germline V gene, CDR1 is SGHRS and CDR2 is YFSETQ. CDR3 length: 15 amino acids. This chain's CDR3 is CASSPLQGMNTEAFF. The CDR3 nucleotides read TGCGCCAGCAGCCCCCTACAGGGTATGAACACTGAAGCTTTCTTT.

This sequence joins TRBV30 and TRBJ1-2; D is unresolved. Looked up from germline, CDR1 is GTSNPN and CDR2 is SVGIG (reference sequence). Trimming removed 4 bases from V and 4 bases from J, with 22 bases in between. CDR3 size: 16 residues. The CDR3 sequence: CAWTSKSVVPRYGYTF. CDR3 in DNA: TGTGCCTGGACCTCGAAGTCGGTGGTGCCACGCTATGGCTACACCTTC.

V and J are TRBV24-1 and TRBJ1-1; 8 bases align to TRBD1. The CDR3 totals 17 residues. Germline CDR1 KGHDR, CDR2 SFDVKD. V shed 2 bases and J 0 bases; nucleotides not matched to a gene: 7. CDR3 DNA sequence: TGTGCCACCAGTGATTCTTCCCGGACAGGGATGAACACTGAAGCTTTCTTT. Its translation is CATSDSSRTGMNTEAFF.

This chain uses TRBV18 with TRBJ2-2, with unresolved D. The CDR3 sequence is 14 residues long. Germline V gene lookup returns CDR1 KGHSH and CDR2 LQKENI. V was cut by 2 bases and J by 0 bases, with 4 bases left in between. The CDR3 spells CASSPVTNTGELFF. DNA of the CDR3: TGTGCCAGCTCACCAGTTACGAACACCGGGGAGCTGTTTTTT.